The 28 T cell receptor beta chains below were found in one sample sequenced in a study of cytomegalovirus exposure and HLA in healthy donors (TCRdb year 2017). Libraries came from the immunoSEQ multiplex PCR assay. The multiplex PCR relied on a mix of 60 forward primers for TCR Vbeta segments and 13 reverse primers for TCR Jbeta segments. TCRdb limited this immuneACCESS table to in-frame rearrangements with V and J called. A share of clones is missing; checked studies link under half to unresolved V genes, and the rest is unexplained. The sample contains 150,000 to 200,000 clones, around three quarters of them found a single time. Jointly, the top ten make up approximately 2% of the sample. Material: PBMCs. These receptors came from a man aged 25-45 years in good health and CMV-seronegative.

The chain uses TRBV27 and TRBJ2-5; the match to TRBD2 covers 11 bases. Trimming removed 2 bases from V and 4 bases from J; junction bases left unmatched: 15. This CDR3 spans 19 amino acids. The germline gives CDR1 MNHEY, CDR2 SMNVEV (reference sequence). The DNA of the CDR3 is TGTGCCAGCAGTTTAGGCTTAGTAGCGGGAGGGCCCGGCCGAGAGACCCAGTACTTC. It codes for CASSLGLVAGGPGRETQYF.

This clone was recorded a few times. The J gene is TRBJ2-3, the V gene TRBV7-8; 8 nucleotides match TRBD2. CDR1 is SGHVS, CDR2 FQNEAQ, per germline. Losses at the gene ends were 1 base for V and 4 bases for J; bases not matched to a gene: 1. The CDR3 has 14 residues. In nucleotides, the CDR3 is TGTGCCAGCAGCTTAGGGACTAGCCCAGATACGCAGTATTTT. It specifies CASSLGTSPDTQYF. Full variable domain (rest looked up from reference TRBV7-8 and TRBJ2-3): GAGVSQSPRYKVAKRGQDVALRCDPISGHVSLFWYQQALGQGPEFLTYFQNEAQLDKSGLPSDRFFAERPEGSVSTLKIQRTQQEDSAVYLCASSLGTSPDTQYFGPGTRLTVL.

The genes are TRBV4-2 and TRBJ2-3; D is ambiguous. There are 11 residues in the CDR3. V shed 0 bases and J shed 7 bases, with 2 bases lying between them. Germline CDR1 and CDR2: LGHNA and YNFKEQ. The CDR3 spells CASSQDYTQYF. CDR3 in DNA: TGTGCCAGCAGCCAAGACTATACGCAGTATTTT.

The V gene is TRBV6-5, the J gene TRBJ2-3; 9 bases are a match to TRBD1. The germline gives CDR1 MNHEY, CDR2 SVGAGI. The V gene end was trimmed by 1 base and the J gene end by 9 bases; junction bases not matched to a gene: 5. There are 14 residues in the CDR3. The CDR3 region is CASSYYNGQGTQYF. CDR3 nucleotides: TGTGCCAGCAGTTACTATAATGGACAGGGGACGCAGTATTTT.

This clone was counted only a few times. The chain recombines TRBV7-3 with TRBJ1-5; D not certain. Trimming took 1 base from V and 2 from J, leaving 6 bases between them. The V gene's germline CDR1 is SGHTA and CDR2 FQGTGA. This CDR3 spans 14 amino acids. The CDR3 DNA reads as TGTGCCAGCAGCTTAAGGGAGGGCAATCAGCCCCAGCATTTT. Protein: CASSLREGNQPQHF.

The rearrangement uses TRBV5-1 and TRBJ1-1; 9 positions agree with TRBD1. The CDR3 extends over 14 amino acids. V trimming: 4 bases; J trimming: 4 bases; junction bases outside the gene matches: 5. Germline loops: CDR1 SGHRS, CDR2 YFSETQ. The CDR3 sequence: CASSAGQGTTEAFF. Here the CDR3 DNA reads TGCGCCAGCAGCGCCGGACAGGGGACCACTGAAGCTTTCTTT.

The rearrangement joins TRBV5-1 to TRBJ2-2; possible D gene TRBD2, 6 bases. Per the germline V gene, CDR1 is SGHRS and CDR2 is YFSETQ. This CDR3 is built from 15 residues. The V end was cut by 9 bases, the J end by 0 bases, with 15 bases between. The CDR3 DNA is TGCGCCACCCAGGGACTCGCAACGAACACCGGGGAGCTGTTTTTT. As protein: CATQGLATNTGELFF.

The chain employs TRBV28 and TRBJ1-1; 7 bases match TRBD1. Germline-derived CDR1 and CDR2 are MDHEN and SYDVKM. Unmatched junction bases numbered 7, after V lost 5 bases and J lost 1 base. This CDR3 has 15 amino acids. The DNA for the CDR3 is TGTGCCAGCAGTCTGACACAGGGGAAGAACACTGAAGCTTTCTTT. Encoded protein: CASSLTQGKNTEAFF.

The rearrangement joins TRBV14 to TRBJ1-2; TRBD1 matches 10 bases. V lost 6 bases and J lost 3; bases outside the gene matches: 13. Germline V gives CDR1 SGHDN, CDR2 FVKESK. The CDR3 is 17 residues long. CDR3 amino acids: CASSHRQGATAYYGYTF. The DNA for the CDR3 is TGTGCCAGCAGTCATAGACAGGGGGCGACCGCTTACTATGGCTACACCTTC.

The chain combines TRBV6-1 with TRBJ2-7; the D gene is possibly TRBD2 (5 bases). V dropped 2 bases and J dropped 3 bases, with 17 bases sitting between them. The germline CDR1 and CDR2 sequences are MNHNS and SASEGT. The length of the CDR3 is 16 residues. CDR3 coding DNA: TGTGCCAGCAGTGAATTACCCCCTAGCCTGAGCTACGAGCAGTACTTC. Protein: CASSELPPSLSYEQYF.

CDR3 region: CASSTSTGLAYEQFF. In DNA form, the CDR3 reads TGTGCCAGCAGCACATCTACGGGACTAGCGTATGAGCAGTTCTTC. This chain connects TRBV9 to TRBJ2-1; 10 bases are a match to TRBD2. CDR3 length equals 15 residues. Germline V gene data show CDR1 as SGDLS and CDR2 as YYNGEE. With 4 bases clipped from V and 8 bases from J, the junction kept 9 bases outside the gene matches.

The V and J genes are TRBV7-2 and TRBJ2-2; 10 positions agree with TRBD2. The CDR3 is 18 amino acids. V was pared by 3 bases and J by 5 bases, with 12 bases of the junction left unmatched. The germline gives CDR1 SGHTA, CDR2 FQGNSA. CDR3 sequence reads: CASSLRGLAVFGTGELFF. For the CDR3, the DNA is TGTGCCAGCAGCTTGAGAGGACTAGCGGTTTTTGGAACCGGGGAGCTGTTTTTT.

The chain employs TRBV28 and TRBJ1-5; 9 nucleotides agree with TRBD1. Germline V gene sequence: CDR1 MDHEN, CDR2 SYDVKM. V shed 3 bases, J shed 6 bases, and the junction held 6 bases outside the gene matches. This CDR3 contains 15 residues. The CDR3 sequence is CASSFRGQGIQPQHF. The DNA for the CDR3 is TGTGCCAGCAGTTTTCGGGGACAGGGTATTCAGCCCCAGCATTTT.

The rearrangement links TRBV15 to TRBJ2-7, with TRBD2 matching 11 bases. The length of the CDR3 is 16 residues. CDR1 is LNHNV and CDR2 is YYDKDF in the germline V gene (reference sequence). The J segment lost 6 bases and the V segment lost 0 bases, leaving 7 bases of the junction unmatched. CDR3 nucleotides: TGTGCCACCAGCAGAGATCTAGGGCTAGCGGGAGGCGAGCAGTACTTC. Encoded protein: CATSRDLGLAGGEQYF.

The chain is built from TRBV7-2 and TRBJ2-1; 8 bases are a match to TRBD2. CDR3 length: 16 amino acids. V was clipped by 2 bases and J by 0 bases; unmatched bases: 3. From germline, CDR1 is SGHTA and CDR2 FQGNSA. As DNA, the CDR3 is TGTGCCAGCAGCTTACTAAGCGGGAGCTCCTACAATGAGCAGTTCTTC. Residues: CASSLLSGSSYNEQFF.

This clone has a handful of counts. This rearrangement joins TRBV5-1 to TRBJ2-7; 13 nucleotides agree with TRBD2. CDR1 is SGHRS and CDR2 is YFSETQ in the germline V gene. There are 17 residues in the CDR3. Unmatched junction bases numbered 8, after V lost 4 bases and J lost 1 base. The CDR3 nucleotides are TGCGCCAGCAGCATCGGGACTAGCGGGATCCCTTCCTACGAGCAGTACTTC. Amino acid sequence: CASSIGTSGIPSYEQYF.

The chain recombines TRBV5-1 with TRBJ1-2, with 7 bases fitting TRBD1. Germline V CDR1 and CDR2: SGHRS, YFSETQ. The CDR3 totals 15 residues. The junction had 9 bases not matched to a gene; V was cut back by 4 bases and J by 3 bases. CDR3 nucleotides: TGCGCCAGCAGCAAAGGGACAGTCGGAGACTATGGCTACACCTTC. Amino acids: CASSKGTVGDYGYTF.

The J gene is TRBJ1-6, the V gene TRBV2, with a tentative D call TRBD1 (5 bases). Germline V gives CDR1 SNHLY, CDR2 FYNNEI. The length of the CDR3 is 14 residues. Trimming shortened V by 8 bases and J by 6 bases, and 14 bases separated the two germline ends. The CDR3 here is CASLSDGGNSPLHF. The CDR3 region has the DNA TGTGCCAGCCTCTCTGACGGGGGTAATTCACCCCTCCACTTT.

Comment on this clone: A read error may produce the germline difference seen at one junction end. The chain carries TRBV28 and TRBJ1-2; tentatively, D is TRBD1 (5 bases). CDR3 length: 12 amino acids. Germline V gene lookup returns CDR1 MDHEN and CDR2 SYDVKM. CDR3 in DNA: TGTGCCAGCAGCCGCAACTCCGGGACTACAATTTTC. As protein: CASSRNSGTTIF.

The chain combines TRBV27 with TRBJ2-1; D gene unclear. Germline V gene lookup returns CDR1 MNHEY and CDR2 SMNVEV (reference sequence). The CDR3 consists of 16 residues. V gave up 2 bases and J gave up 2 bases, with 13 bases separating them. The CDR3 region has the DNA TGTGCCAGCAGTTTAGACACACTTCGCCCCTACAATGAGCAGTTCTTC. Translated: CASSLDTLRPYNEQFF.

The chain has TRBV30 and TRBJ2-7; unclear D gene. The CDR3 is made up of 12 amino acids. The V end was cut by 3 bases, the J end by 7 bases, with 13 bases between. Germline assignment: CDR1 GTSNPN and CDR2 SVGIG (reference sequence). DNA of the CDR3: TGTGCCTGGAGCGCCGGAGTATTAGAGCAGTACTTC. Its translation: CAWSAGVLEQYF.

This clone was recorded only once. V is TRBV19 and J is TRBJ1-5, with D possibly TRBD1 on 5 matching bases. This CDR3 has 15 amino acids. The germline V and J ends were trimmed by 3 bases and 2 bases, with 11 bases remaining between them. Germline V gives CDR1 LNHDA, CDR2 SQIVND (reference sequence). The DNA of the CDR3 is TGTGCCAGTAGTATCGTCAGGGCGGGCAATCAGCCCCAGCATTTT. Amino acids: CASSIVRAGNQPQHF.

This clone was seen only a few times. This sequence joins TRBV9 and TRBJ1-2; 12 positions match TRBD1. The CDR3 is made up of 17 amino acids. The trim removed 3 bases at V and 4 bases at J, leaving 10 bases unmatched. Germline-derived CDR1 and CDR2 are SGDLS and YYNGEE. The CDR3 region has the DNA TGTGCCAGCAGCGCGTCCCGGGACAGGGGGCGTCCCTATGGCTACACCTTC. As protein: CASSASRDRGRPYGYTF.

The CDR3 protein is CASSFRGLGQPQHF. CDR3 DNA: TGTGCCAGCAGCTTCAGGGGGCTAGGCCAGCCCCAGCATTTT. The chain recombines TRBV28 with TRBJ1-5, with 8 positions matching TRBD1. The ends lost 6 bases at V and 7 bases at J; junction bases unmatched: 8. There are 14 residues in the CDR3. CDR1 MDHEN and CDR2 SYDVKM come from the germline V gene. The whole variable domain, filled in from reference TRBV28 and TRBJ1-5, reads DVKVTQSSRYLVKRTGEKVFLECVQDMDHENMFWYRQDPGLGLRLIYFSYDVKMKEKGDIPEGYSVSREKKERFSLILESASTNQTSMYLCASSFRGLGQPQHFGDGTRLSIL.

CDR3 bases: TGTGCCAGCTCACCAGAGACATATGAAAAACTGTTTTTT. Encoded protein: CASSPETYEKLFF. The chain recombines TRBV18 with TRBJ1-4; D call uncertain. CDR3 length: 13 amino acids. V gave up 2 bases and J gave up 6 bases, with 7 bases separating them. The germline gives CDR1 KGHSH, CDR2 LQKENI.

V usage is TRBV19 and J usage is TRBJ2-7; 11 nucleotides match TRBD2. CDR1 is LNHDA, CDR2 SQIVND, per germline (reference sequence). The CDR3 consists of 17 residues. The junction had 11 bases not matched to a gene; V was cut back by 1 base and J by 6 bases. CDR3 bases: TGTGCCAGTAGTATAGGCTTAGCGGGAGGGCGTTTTACCGAGCAGTACTTC. Its protein is CASSIGLAGGRFTEQYF.

This clone occurred once. The gene calls are TRBV19 and TRBJ1-5; tentative D call: TRBD1 (5 bases). The V end was cut by 1 base, the J end by 8 bases, with 15 bases between. From germline, CDR1 is LNHDA and CDR2 SQIVND (reference sequence). This CDR3 region has 15 residues. The CDR3 here is CASSIGALGGEPQHF. The DNA for the CDR3 is TGTGCCAGTAGTATAGGGGCCCTGGGGGGGGAGCCCCAGCATTTT.

This clone turned up a few times. V gene TRBV19 combines with J gene TRBJ1-2, with no clear D. Germline V gives CDR1 LNHDA, CDR2 SQIVND (reference sequence). V was shortened by 1 base and J by 2 bases, with 11 bases between the two germline ends. CDR3 length equals 15 residues. DNA of the CDR3: TGTGCCAGTAGTATAGCGGCCAGGCTAAACTATGGCTACACCTTC. Amino acid sequence: CASSIAARLNYGYTF.